This paragraph reports one T cell receptor beta chain. This clone's antigen is unknown. No quality values exist for individual bases; no much larger clone is one base distant. The immunoSEQ Assay, a bias-controlled multiplex PCR, was used to amplify TCRbeta CDR3 regions from genomic DNA. Concerning the study's data processing: Nucleated cell counts per sample were estimated from amplification of reference gene primers within the assay. To quantify the absolute abundance of each unique TCRbeta CDR3 rearrangement, sequence reads were collapsed and filtered. Productive Simpson clonality was computed per sample as the square root of Simpson's diversity index over productive rearrangements. TCRdb took this table from immuneACCESS and kept in-frame rearrangements with V and J called. Such tables lack part of the clones; where checked against another copy, unresolved V genes explain under half of the gap, and the rest is unexplained. V and J calls and clone size come straight from that table; D and trimming were deduced from the DNA. The sample table lists 250,000 to 300,000 clones, almost 90% of them with a count of one. The ten largest clonotypes hold about 11% of the sample.

V sheds 3 bases and J sheds 1 base, leaving 10 bases between their ends. Taken from cysteine to phenylalanine, the CDR3 has 15 residues. The retained sequence is limited to the CDR3, 45 bases, with the frame set at the first base. Based on the germline V gene, the CDR1 and CDR2 sequences are MDHEN and SYDVKM. This specimen comes from a study of blood T cell repertoires in COVID-19 (dated by TCRdb to about 2020). With respect to the entire study: Collaborator samples came from the United States, Italy and Spain and covered acute and convalescent phases of COVID-19. The material from the prospective study consisted of cDNA or gDNA derived from T cells, B-cell-depleted T cells, or PBMCs. The dataset comprised deeply sampled blood TCRbeta repertoires from subjects exposed to, actively infected with, or recovered from COVID-19. The repertoires were made available in a free public database intended to serve as a resource for research on the immune response to SARS-CoV-2. The samples were drawn from the first 160 participants of the ongoing ImmuneRACE study and from under 1,500 subjects provided by 6 global collaborators. The sample metadata nearly always contained a de-identified subject ID, COVID-19 status, age in years and sex. HLA class I and class II types, where available, came from metadata supplied by the sample provider rather than from assay-based typing.

In Seattle, one collaborating source enrolled patients while the infection was active and tracked those patients longitudinally over the course of disease. Collaborating institutions collected whole blood in K2EDTA tubes following their own protocols. For TCRbeta analysis, collaborator samples were shipped as frozen whole blood, as isolated PBMCs, or as DNA extracted from either sample type. Beyond this particular receptor, the publication reports: Clinical and demographic metadata were provided uncurated, with the amount varying by source and participant.

The sequence came from a woman aged 30 to 39 with COVID-19, enrolled during active disease. Sequenced: peripheral blood. The V and J segments used are TRBV28 and TRBJ1-5; the D gene is unclear. Read as DNA, the sequence is TGTGCCAGCAGTTTGCCGAAGGAGAGCAATCAGCCCCAGCATTTT. This translates into CASSLPKESNQPQHF.